This T cell receptor (beta chain) is drawn from a study of blood T cell repertoires in COVID-19. Study context: The United States, Italy and Spain provided the acute and convalescent COVID-19 samples. T cells, B-cell-depleted T cells, or PBMCs supplied cDNA or gDNA.

Authors' processing steps: Estimation of nucleated cell counts was performed using reference gene primer amplification. TCRdb keeps only in-frame clones here, not all; method: immunoSEQ multiplex PCR. V and J calls and clone size are those listed in that table; D and trimming were worked out from the DNA. Of fewer than 75,000 clones detected, around 86% appear once; the ten largest clones hold 6.5% to 9.5%. The CDR3 is 16 amino acids. This clonotype originated in a man between 45 and 60 years old with active COVID-19. J is TRBJ2-3 and V is TRBV21-1; TRBD1 is the table's D call, not checked against the DNA. TRBV21-1 is a documented pseudogene. The sequencing sample was made of peripheral blood. The DNA of the CDR3 is TGTGCCAGCAGCAAAGTTCGGGACAGGGATTCAGATACGCAGTATTTT. Encoded protein: CASSKVRDRDSDTQYF.